These 29 T cell receptor beta chains came from one sample sequenced in a study of T cell responses to AZD1222 COVID-19 vaccine. Only in-frame clones appear in the TCRdb table, and some are missing; sequencing was by immunoSEQ multiplex PCR. The table records 95,000 to 110,000 clones, about 90% of them present only once. The source was peripheral blood, collected on day 0 of AZD1222 vaccination. The receptor source for this set is an adult in good health.

V is TRBV3-1 (or the pseudogene TRBV3-2) and J is TRBJ2-5; D call uncertain. Trimming took 5 bases from V and 4 from J, leaving 8 bases between them. CDR3 length: 12 amino acids. Germline assignment: CDR1 LGHDT and CDR2 YNNKEL (reference sequence). The CDR3 DNA is TGTGCCAGCAGCGACCCCCCAGAGACCCAGTACTTC. As protein: CASSDPPETQYF.

The CDR3 DNA is TGTGCCAGCAGTGTGGGCAGGGGTGGCTACACCTTC. Amino acid sequence: CASSVGRGGYTF. The chain employs TRBV2 and TRBJ1-2; D might be TRBD1 (6 bases). The CDR3 sequence is 12 residues long. V lost 4 bases and J lost 7, with 10 bases in between. CDR1 and CDR2 (germline): SNHLY, FYNNEI.

The chain couples TRBV14 to TRBJ2-3, with 7 bases fitting TRBD2. There are 17 residues in the CDR3. V was clipped by 2 bases and J by 1 base; unmatched bases: 9. Germline V lookup: CDR1 SGHDN, CDR2 FVKESK. The CDR3 nucleotides read TGTGCCAGCAGCCAATGGGCCAGCGGGACTGGCACAGATACGCAGTATTTT. It codes for CASSQWASGTGTDTQYF. The complete variable domain, with remaining parts taken from reference TRBV14 and TRBJ2-3, reads EAGVTQFPSHSVIEKGQTVTLRCDPISGHDNLYWYRRVMGKEIKFLLHFVKESKQDESGMPNNRFLAERTGGTYSTLKVQPAELEDSGVYFCASSQWASGTGTDTQYFGPGTRLTVL.

This chain uses TRBV6-5 with TRBJ1-2; TRBD1 matches 8 bases. Germline V gene sequence: CDR1 MNHEY, CDR2 SVGAGI. CDR3 size: 14 residues. The junction had 5 bases not matched to a gene; V was cut back by 0 bases and J by 8 bases. The CDR3 region has the DNA TGTGCCAGCAGTTACTCGGCGGACAGGGTCGGCTACACCTTC. It encodes CASSYSADRVGYTF.

This chain uses TRBV5-1 with TRBJ1-4; TRBD1 might be the D (6 bases). Germline lookup yields CDR1 SGHRS and CDR2 YFSETQ. The CDR3 extends over 15 amino acids. V dropped 1 base and J dropped 8 bases, with 15 bases sitting between them. In DNA form, the CDR3 reads TGCGCCAGCAGCTTGTTTGGGCAGGGGAACGAAAAACTGTTTTTT. This gives the protein CASSLFGQGNEKLFF. The complete variable domain, with remaining parts taken from reference TRBV5-1 and TRBJ1-4, reads KAGVTQTPRYLIKTRGQQVTLSCSPISGHRSVSWYQQTPGQGLQFLFEYFSETQRNKGNFPGRFSGRQFSNSRSEMNVSTLELGDSALYLCASSLFGQGNEKLFFGSGTQLSVL.

The rearrangement joins TRBV4-1 to TRBJ2-7; 8 bases fit TRBD1. CDR1 MGHRA and CDR2 YSYEKL come from the germline V gene. Germline trimming cut 1 base from V and 3 bases from J; bases unmatched to any gene: 8. The CDR3 totals 16 residues. CDR3 region: CASSQVRRQGSYEQYF. CDR3 nucleotide sequence: TGCGCCAGCAGCCAAGTTAGGCGACAGGGGAGCTACGAGCAGTACTTC.

This chain joins TRBV10-3 and TRBJ1-2; D is unresolved. The CDR3 contains 12 residues. CDR1 and CDR2 from the germline V gene are ENHRY and SYGVKD. Trimming left V 3 bases short and J 7 bases short, with 9 bases between. The CDR3 coding sequence is TGTGCCATCAGTGAATCTCCGGTTGGCTACACCTTC. This gives the protein CAISESPVGYTF.

The V call is TRBV6-5, the J call TRBJ2-7; TRBD2 matches at 8 bases. The CDR3 is 14 amino acids. Germline lookup yields CDR1 MNHEY and CDR2 SVGAGI. V was pared by 6 bases and J by 0 bases, with 4 bases of the junction left unmatched. This CDR3 reads CASRMTSDSYEQYF. CDR3 DNA sequence: TGTGCCAGCAGGATGACTAGCGACTCCTACGAGCAGTACTTC.

This clone has just one count. The V and J genes are TRBV6-6 and TRBJ2-7, with D possibly TRBD1 on 6 matching bases. With 2 bases removed from V and 2 bases from J, the gap between germline ends came to 10 bases. CDR3 length equals 14 residues. Per the germline V gene, CDR1 is MNHNY and CDR2 is SVGAGI (reference sequence). This chain's CDR3 is CASSYPRDTYEQYF. CDR3 bases: TGTGCCAGCAGTTACCCAAGGGACACCTACGAGCAGTACTTC.

The V call is TRBV6-5, the J call TRBJ1-5, with TRBD1 as a possible D gene (6 bases). CDR3 length: 14 amino acids. V was cut by 6 bases and J by 4 bases, with 13 bases left in between. Germline V CDR1 and CDR2: MNHEY, SVGAGI. As DNA, the CDR3 is TGTGCCAGCAGAGGGGGTTCAGTTAATCAGCCCCAGCATTTT. This translates into CASRGGSVNQPQHF.

This chain joins TRBV5-1 and TRBJ1-6, with no clear D. Between the trimmed V and J ends, which lost 4 bases and 9 bases, there was a span of 11 bases. This CDR3 is 13 amino acids long. Per the germline V gene, CDR1 is SGHRS and CDR2 is YFSETQ. CDR3 nucleotide sequence: TGCGCCAGCAGCCCCACGATCGGTTCACCCCTCCACTTT. Protein sequence: CASSPTIGSPLHF.

CDR3 coding DNA: TGTGCCAGCAGCCGACAAGCGGGGGTCAAGGATGAGCAGTTCTTC. Protein product: CASSRQAGVKDEQFF. The chain combines TRBV3-1 (or the pseudogene TRBV3-2) with TRBJ2-1, with 8 bases lining up with TRBD2. Trimming removed 4 bases from V and 8 bases from J; junction bases left unmatched: 10. The CDR3 is 15 amino acids. Per the germline V gene, CDR1 is LGHDT and CDR2 is YNNKEL (reference sequence).

The chain couples TRBV19 to TRBJ1-4, with TRBD1 as a possible D gene (6 bases). CDR3 length: 15 residues. The germline CDR1 and CDR2 sequences are LNHDA and SQIVND (reference sequence). Trimming removed 2 bases at V and 6 bases at J, with 13 bases between. The CDR3 reads CASSIRKGDYEKLFF. CDR3 coding DNA: TGTGCCAGTAGTATACGCAAGGGGGATTATGAAAAACTGTTTTTT.

This chain links TRBV7-9 with TRBJ2-1, with 11 bases fitting TRBD1. Germline values: CDR1 SEHNR, CDR2 FQNEAQ (reference sequence). V lost 5 bases, J lost 7 bases, and 7 bases stayed unmatched. This CDR3 comprises 15 residues. This chain's CDR3 is CASSPGTGGENEQFF. DNA for the CDR3: TGTGCCAGCAGCCCCGGGACAGGGGGGGAGAATGAGCAGTTCTTC. The full variable domain, with the rest looked up from reference TRBV7-9 and TRBJ2-1, is DTGVSQNPRHKITKRGQNVTFRCDPISEHNRLYWYRQTLGQGPEFLTYFQNEAQLEKSRLLSDRFSAERPKGSFSTLEIQRTEQGDSAMYLCASSPGTGGENEQFFGPGTRLTVL.

The V call is TRBV7-2, the J call TRBJ2-3; 8 positions match TRBD2. Trimming took 1 base from V and 8 from J; bases not matched to a gene: 8. CDR1 SGHTA and CDR2 FQGNSA come from the germline V gene. CDR3 length equals 15 residues. CDR3 region: CASSLVAGTPGTQYF. CDR3 DNA sequence: TGTGCCAGCAGCTTAGTAGCGGGGACCCCCGGTACGCAGTATTTT. Using reference TRBV7-2 and TRBJ2-3 for the parts outside the CDR3, the full variable domain is GAGVSQSPSNKVTEKGKDVELRCDPISGHTALYWYRQSLGQGLEFLIYFQGNSAPDKSGLPSDRFSAERTGGSVSTLTIQRTQQEDSAVYLCASSLVAGTPGTQYFGPGTRLTVL.

This chain joins TRBV20-1 and TRBJ1-1; TRBD1 is a possible D gene (5 bases). Trimming left V 3 bases short and J 5 bases short, with 13 bases between. The CDR3 totals 13 residues. Germline CDR1 reads DFQATT; CDR2 reads SNEGSKA (reference sequence). The CDR3 loop reads CSASPGRETEAFF. CDR3 in DNA: TGCAGTGCTAGTCCAGGGAGGGAGACTGAAGCTTTCTTT.

This clone was detected a few times. The V gene is TRBV15, the J gene TRBJ1-1; tentatively, D is TRBD1 (5 bases). This CDR3 spans 12 amino acids. CDR1 LNHNV and CDR2 YYDKDF come from the germline V gene (reference sequence). V lost 9 bases and J 4 bases, leaving 12 bases between the germline ends. CDR3: CATGRDGTEAFF. In DNA, the CDR3 is TGTGCCACGGGCAGGGATGGCACTGAAGCTTTCTTT.

The chain couples TRBV19 to TRBJ1-3, with D maybe TRBD1 (5 bases). Germline lookup yields CDR1 LNHDA and CDR2 SQIVND (reference sequence). Trimming took 0 bases from V and 0 from J, leaving 15 bases between them. This CDR3 region has 18 residues. The CDR3 is CASSIDSQGLNSGNTIYF. The CDR3 coding sequence is TGTGCCAGTAGTATAGATTCGCAGGGTTTAAACTCTGGAAACACCATATATTTT.

The chain recombines TRBV27 with TRBJ2-2; 7 nucleotides line up with TRBD1. Per the germline V gene, CDR1 is MNHEY and CDR2 is SMNVEV (reference sequence). The CDR3 has 15 amino acids. With 7 bases clipped from V and 6 bases from J, the junction kept 11 bases outside the gene matches. The CDR3 nucleotides read TGTGCCAGCAAACCGTTACTAGGGGGCTCCGGGGAGCTGTTTTTT. Amino acid sequence: CASKPLLGGSGELFF.

This clone was counted between two and nine times. The chain joins TRBV7-9 to TRBJ1-4; the D gene is possibly TRBD1 (5 bases). The CDR3 has 15 residues. V was cut by 6 bases and J by 6 bases, with 17 bases left in between. Germline CDR1 is SEHNR and CDR2 is FQNEAQ (reference sequence). The CDR3: CASRWPQGFDEKLFF. In DNA, the CDR3 is TGTGCCAGCAGATGGCCTCAGGGATTCGATGAAAAACTGTTTTTT.

This sequence joins TRBV2 and TRBJ2-1, with 8 bases that match TRBD2. This CDR3 has 15 residues. Germline CDR1 reads SNHLY; CDR2 reads FYNNEI. V gave up 7 bases and J gave up 8 bases; unmatched junction bases: 13. The CDR3 DNA is TGTGCCAGCAAACAAGGGGGGGCGCGGGAGGATGAGCAGTTCTTC. Its translation: CASKQGGAREDEQFF.

The rearrangement uses TRBV20-1 and TRBJ2-7; D possibly corresponds to TRBD1 (6 bases). With 3 bases removed from V and 3 bases from J, the gap between germline ends came to 15 bases. CDR1 DFQATT and CDR2 SNEGSKA come from the germline V gene (reference sequence). The CDR3 consists of 14 residues. This chain's CDR3 is CSASGQGFLYEQYF. The CDR3, as DNA: TGCAGTGCTAGTGGGCAGGGGTTTCTCTACGAGCAGTACTTC.

The chain combines TRBV7-3 with TRBJ2-2; D is ambiguous. CDR1 and CDR2 from the germline V gene are SGHTA and FQGTGA. With 2 bases removed from V and 7 bases from J, the gap between germline ends came to 8 bases. This CDR3 has 13 residues. This CDR3 reads CASSLVFGGELFF. The CDR3, as DNA: TGTGCCAGCAGCTTAGTTTTCGGCGGGGAGCTGTTTTTT.

This clone has a single count. The chain carries TRBV29-1 and TRBJ1-2; no clear D. Germline CDR1 and CDR2: SQVTM and ANQGSEA. This CDR3 has 12 residues. Deletions cut 4 bases from V and 8 bases from J, with 14 bases between. The CDR3: CSVVVGRSGYTF. The DNA of the CDR3 is TGCAGCGTTGTTGTCGGGAGGTCAGGCTACACCTTC.

This rearrangement joins TRBV6-5 to TRBJ2-5; possibly TRBD2 for D (5 bases). Germline-derived CDR1 and CDR2 are MNHEY and SVGAGI. Trimming left V 7 bases short and J 4 bases short, with 7 bases between. The CDR3 covers 11 residues. This CDR3 is CASKGAETQYF. Written as DNA, the CDR3 is TGTGCCAGCAAGGGAGCAGAGACCCAGTACTTC.

The chain is built from TRBV30 and TRBJ2-3; 13 nucleotides align to TRBD2. This CDR3 spans 16 amino acids. The V and J ends lost 0 bases and 6 bases, in that order; junction bases with no gene match: 6. Germline CDR1 GTSNPN, CDR2 SVGIG (reference sequence). The CDR3 region is CAWSVKTSGGRDTQYF. The CDR3 coding sequence is TGTGCCTGGAGTGTAAAGACTAGCGGGGGGAGGGATACGCAGTATTTT.

The rearrangement links TRBV7-9 to TRBJ2-7; a possible D gene is TRBD2 (6 bases). Germline CDR1 SEHNR, CDR2 FQNEAQ (reference sequence). This CDR3 is 15 amino acids long. Trimming took 5 bases from V and 3 from J, leaving 17 bases between them. CDR3 bases: TGTGCCAGCAGCATAGGAGGCGGGGAGAGCTACGAGCAGTACTTC. Its protein is CASSIGGGESYEQYF.

This rearrangement joins TRBV30 to TRBJ2-2; 8 bases map to TRBD1. Germline V gene sequence: CDR1 GTSNPN, CDR2 SVGIG (reference sequence). CDR3 size: 14 residues. J was trimmed by 1 base and V by 3 bases; bases with no gene match: 1. The CDR3 sequence: CAWRGTGNTGELFF. In DNA form, the CDR3 reads TGTGCCTGGAGGGGGACAGGGAACACCGGGGAGCTGTTTTTT.

The chain carries TRBV4-3 and TRBJ1-4, with no clear D. V lost 1 base to trimming and J lost 4 bases, with 10 bases between them. This CDR3 contains 15 residues. Germline assignment: CDR1 LGHNA and CDR2 YSLEER. CDR3 region: CASSQAGLGNEKLFF. CDR3 in DNA: TGCGCCAGCAGCCAAGCGGGATTAGGTAATGAAAAACTGTTTTTT.